This entry features one TCR beta chain sequence. What it recognizes is unknown. This entry is derived from a study of PD-1 blockade in classical Hodgkin lymphoma. Clones were read by immunoSEQ multiplex PCR, and TCRdb kept only the in-frame ones, dropping some. Of roughly 14,000 clones listed, roughly 84% are singletons. Trimming took 0 bases from V and 0 from J, leaving 10 bases between them. Germline V gene data show CDR1 as SGHNT and CDR2 as YYREEE (reference sequence). The CDR3 length is 16 residues. Regarding the study as a whole: Newly diagnosed patients and complete responders had comparable diversity at baseline. CD4+ TCR diversity, unlike CD8+, climbed significantly by C4D1. Exclusion was the outcome for patients who began nivolumab under 1 year after ASCT.

Brentuximab vedotin exposure varied, and every patient relapsed after autologous stem cell transplantation. The origin of this receptor is a human donor with classical Hodgkin lymphoma. V is TRBV5-4 and J is TRBJ2-1, with D hard to call. The specimen comprised peripheral blood mononuclear cells (PBMCs), sampled at baseline. The CDR3 bases are TGTGCCAGCAGCTTGGTGCGTTTAAGCTCCTACAATGAGCAGTTCTTC. This translates into CASSLVRLSSYNEQFF.